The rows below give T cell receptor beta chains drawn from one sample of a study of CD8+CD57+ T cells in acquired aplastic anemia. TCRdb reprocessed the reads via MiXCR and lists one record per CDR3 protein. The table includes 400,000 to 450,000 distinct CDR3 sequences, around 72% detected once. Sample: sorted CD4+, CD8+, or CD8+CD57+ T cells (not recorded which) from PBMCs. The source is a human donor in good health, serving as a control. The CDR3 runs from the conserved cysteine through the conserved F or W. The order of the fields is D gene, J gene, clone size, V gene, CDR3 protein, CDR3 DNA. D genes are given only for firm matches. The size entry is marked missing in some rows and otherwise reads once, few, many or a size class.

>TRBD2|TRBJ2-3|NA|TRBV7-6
CASSPRGGGSSDEQYF
TGTGCCAGCAGCCCGAGGGGCGGCGGGAGCTCCGACGAGCAGTATTTT
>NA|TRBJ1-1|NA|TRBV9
CASSVHRDRGTDTFF
TGTGCCAGCAGCGTACACAGGGACCGTGGCACAGATACTTTCTTT
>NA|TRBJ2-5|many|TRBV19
CASSIDPGLRMETQYF
TGTGCCAGTAGTATAGATCCGGGACTCCGTATGGAGACCCAGTACTTC
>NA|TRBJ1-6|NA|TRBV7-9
CASSLREANTDAFFDF
TGTGCCAGCAGCTTAAGGGAGGCGAACACTGATGCTTTCTTTGACTTT
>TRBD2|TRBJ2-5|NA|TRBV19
CASSIGGSEETQYF
TGTGCCAGTAGTATCGGGGGGAGCGAAGAGACCCAGTACTTC
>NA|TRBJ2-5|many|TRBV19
CASSIGLGGGAETQYF
TGTGCCAGTAGTATAGGGTTAGGAGGCGGAGCAGAGACCCAGTACTTC
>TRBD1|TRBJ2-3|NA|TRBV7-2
CASSSQGAGGETLYF
TGTGCCAGCAGCTCACAGGGGGCCGGCGGGGAAACGCTGTATTTT
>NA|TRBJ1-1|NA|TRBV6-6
CASSLDSMNTEAFF
TGTGCCAGCAGTCTAGACAGTATGAACACTGAAGCTTTCTTT
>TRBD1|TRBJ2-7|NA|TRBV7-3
CASSLSRPGTGYRNYEQYF
TGTGCCAGCAGCCTCAGCCGTCCCGGGACAGGGTATAGGAACTACGAGCAGTACTTC
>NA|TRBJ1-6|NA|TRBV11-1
CASSLDLSGYNSPLHF
TGTGCCAGCAGCTTAGATTTGTCGGGTTATAATTCACCCCTCCACTTT
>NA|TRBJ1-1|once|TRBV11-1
CATSRGVVGTEAFF
TGTGCCACCAGCAGAGGGGTGGTCGGCACTGAAGCTTTCTTT
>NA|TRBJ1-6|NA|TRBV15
CATSPGIGALYNSPLHF
TGTGCCACCAGCCCGGGAATAGGGGCGCTCTATAATTCACCCCTCCACTTT
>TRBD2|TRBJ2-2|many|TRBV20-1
CSAGRLAANTGELFF
TGCAGTGCTGGGAGACTAGCGGCGAACACCGGGGAGCTGTTTTTT
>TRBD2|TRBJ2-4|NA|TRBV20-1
CSATGLAWTKNIQYF
TGCAGTGCCACGGGACTAGCGTGGACCAAAAACATTCAGTACTTC
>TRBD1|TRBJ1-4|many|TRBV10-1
CASSDRTGAGVASNEKLFF
TGCGCCAGCAGTGACAGGACAGGGGCTGGCGTGGCGTCTAATGAAAAACTGTTTTTT
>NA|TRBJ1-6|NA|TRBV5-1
CASRMGFDSPLHF
TGCGCCAGCAGGATGGGGTTCGATTCACCCCTCCACTTT
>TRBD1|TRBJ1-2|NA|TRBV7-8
CASSLTGVKGYTF
TGTGCCAGCAGCCTGACAGGGGTTAAGGGCTACACCTTC
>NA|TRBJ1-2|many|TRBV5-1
CASSLAGGGVGYTF
TGCGCCAGCAGCTTGGCCGGGGGGGGTGTTGGCTACACCTTC
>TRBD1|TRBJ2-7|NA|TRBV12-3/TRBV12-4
CASSLQAGTGGNEQYF
TGTGCCAGCAGTTTACAGGCCGGGACAGGGGGGAACGAGCAGTACTTC
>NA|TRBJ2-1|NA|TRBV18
CASSPVTLGGAEQFF
TGTGCCAGCTCACCAGTGACTTTGGGGGGCGCGGAGCAGTTCTTC
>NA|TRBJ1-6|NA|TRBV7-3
CASSLAGGAVGTPLHF
TGTGCCAGCAGCTTAGCCGGAGGGGCCGTGGGAACTCCCCTCCACTTT
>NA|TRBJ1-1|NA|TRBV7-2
CASSLEHLENTEAFF
TGTGCCAGCAGCTTAGAGCACCTCGAGAACACTGAAGCTTTCTTT
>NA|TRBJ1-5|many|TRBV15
CATSRDGAEYSNQPQHF
TGTGCCACCAGCAGAGATGGGGCGGAATATAGCAATCAGCCCCAGCATTTT
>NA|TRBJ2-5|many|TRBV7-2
CASSLWGLFQETQYF
TGTGCCAGCAGCTTATGGGGCTTGTTCCAAGAGACCCAGTACTTC
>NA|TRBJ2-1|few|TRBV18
CASSPFMDSSYNEQFF
TGTGCCAGCTCACCATTTATGGACAGCTCCTACAATGAGCAGTTCTTC
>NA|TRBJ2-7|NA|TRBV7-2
CASSLGRTYEQYFF
NA
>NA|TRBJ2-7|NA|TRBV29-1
CSVIADSLYEQYF
TGCAGCGTTATCGCTGACAGCCTTTACGAGCAGTACTTC
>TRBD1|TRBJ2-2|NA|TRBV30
CASLDRGTGELFF
TGTGCCTCTCTCGACAGGGGGACCGGGGAGCTGTTTTTT
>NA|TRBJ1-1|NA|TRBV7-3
CASRSGPYNEQFFF
TGTGCCAGCAGGTCCGGGCCTTACAATGAGCAGTTCTTCTTT
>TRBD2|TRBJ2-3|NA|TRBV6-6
CASSFSGRRSADTQYF
TGTGCCAGCAGTTTTAGCGGGAGAAGGTCGGCAGATACGCAGTATTTT
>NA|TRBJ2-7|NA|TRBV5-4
CASSLKEAGRYEQYF
TGTGCCAGCAGCTTGAAGGAGGCAGGACGCTACGAGCAGTACTTC
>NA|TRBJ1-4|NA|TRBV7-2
CASRLGDGRERLFF
TGTGCCAGCAGACTGGGGGACGGCAGAGAGAGACTGTTTTTT
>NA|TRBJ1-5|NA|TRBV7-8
CASSQDLGEANQTQHF
TGTGCCAGCAGCCAAGATCTGGGGGAGGCCAATCAGACCCAGCATTTT
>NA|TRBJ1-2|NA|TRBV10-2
CASSESGFYDYTF
TGCGCCAGCAGTGAGTCAGGGTTCTATGACTACACCTTC
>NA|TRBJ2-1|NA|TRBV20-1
CSANWPHDNQQFF
TGCAGTGCTAATTGGCCACACGACAATCAGCAGTTCTTC